One T cell receptor (beta chain) is described in this entry. The entry originates in a study of T cell repertoires in cytomegalovirus infection. This CDR3 comprises 11 residues. The ends were cut back, 1 base at V and 13 bases at J, with 7 bases in the middle. Via MiXCR, TCRdb re-called the reads, giving one row per CDR3 protein. The table has approximately 700,000 distinct CDR3 sequences, 35% seen once. The chain links TRBV12-3 or TRBV12-4 to TRBJ1-4, with D perhaps TRBD1 (5 bases). This sequence was found in a human donor in good health (CMV status not recorded). Some clones in this sample may be carry-over from other donors' samples. Sequencing was done on a sample of PBMCs. The chain's CDR3 is CASSLGGTLFF. For the CDR3, the DNA is TGTGCCAGCAGTTTAGGAGGGACACTGTTTTTT.